This T cell receptor beta chain is from a study of blood T cells in healthy people across ages. Findings of the study overall: CMV status of donors was not determined, possibly confounding expanded clonotype changes. The study regarded diversity estimates from one million T cells as underestimates.

PCR was performed a second time for 7 to 11 cycles using a sample-barcoded 5' primer and a J-beta primer mix. Paired-end reads containing CDR3 totaled no fewer than 2.5 million for each sample. TCRdb re-analysed the 5' RACE reads in MiXCR, keeping a single row per CDR3 protein. The sample contains 600,000 to 650,000 distinct CDR3 sequences, under 65% of which appear only once. The germline V gene has CDR1 MGHRA and CDR2 YSYEKL. V lost 0 bases and J lost 5; bases outside the gene matches: 10. The CDR3 sequence is 17 residues long. This clonotype came up a few times. Its antigen is not known. The genes are TRBV4-1 and TRBJ2-3; 8 bases fit TRBD2. This receptor was identified in a man in his 60s in good health. The specimen sequenced was blood. The CDR3 DNA follows: TGCGCCAGCAGCCAAGATACGGGGGGGCAAGTTGGAGATACGCAGTATTTT. Its protein is CASSQDTGGQVGDTQYF.